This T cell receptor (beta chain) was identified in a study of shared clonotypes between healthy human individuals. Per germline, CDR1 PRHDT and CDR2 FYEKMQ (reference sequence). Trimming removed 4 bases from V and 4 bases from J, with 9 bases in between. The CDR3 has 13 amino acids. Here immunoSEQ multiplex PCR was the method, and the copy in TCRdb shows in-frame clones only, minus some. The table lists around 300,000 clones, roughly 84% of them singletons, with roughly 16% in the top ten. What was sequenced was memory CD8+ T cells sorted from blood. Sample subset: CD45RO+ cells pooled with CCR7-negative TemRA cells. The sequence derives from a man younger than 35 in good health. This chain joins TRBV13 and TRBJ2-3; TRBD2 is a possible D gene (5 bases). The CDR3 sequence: CASSSRGSDTQYF. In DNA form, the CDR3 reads TGTGCCAGCAGCTCACGCGGGTCAGATACGCAGTATTTT.